This T cell receptor beta chain stems from a study of shared clonotypes between healthy human individuals. Study in general: There were three CD4 naive, three CD4 memory, two CD8 naive and one CD8 memory plates per donor. Broader study findings: The rarefaction results pointed to incomplete sorted-subset sequencing despite large depth.

CDR3 size: 16 residues. CDR1 SGDLS and CDR2 YYNGEE come from the germline V gene. V was pared by 4 bases and J by 9 bases, with 9 bases of the junction left unmatched. As to this clone: Its antigen remains unidentified.

Investigators divided CD4+ cells into CD45RA+ naive and CD45RA-negative memory subsets. Only in-frame clones appear in the TCRdb table, and some are missing; sequencing was by immunoSEQ multiplex PCR. This table holds 1,400,000 or so clones, just under 99% found once. The receptor was isolated from a man aged 30 to 39 in good health. The chain is built from TRBV9 and TRBJ2-1; 14 bases are a match to TRBD2. The sequenced sample consisted of naive CD4+ T cells sorted from blood. The subset is: CD45RA+ positively selected. Written as DNA, the CDR3 is TGTGCCAGCAGCCTCGGGACTAGCGGGAGATTGGGTGAGCAGTTCTTC. This codes for CASSLGTSGRLGEQFF. The whole variable domain, filled in from reference TRBV9 and TRBJ2-1, reads DSGVTQTPKHLITATGQRVTLRCSPRSGDLSVYWYQQSLDQGLQFLIQYYNGEERAKGNILERFSAQQFPDLHSELNLSSLELGDSALYFCASSLGTSGRLGEQFFGPGTRLTVL.